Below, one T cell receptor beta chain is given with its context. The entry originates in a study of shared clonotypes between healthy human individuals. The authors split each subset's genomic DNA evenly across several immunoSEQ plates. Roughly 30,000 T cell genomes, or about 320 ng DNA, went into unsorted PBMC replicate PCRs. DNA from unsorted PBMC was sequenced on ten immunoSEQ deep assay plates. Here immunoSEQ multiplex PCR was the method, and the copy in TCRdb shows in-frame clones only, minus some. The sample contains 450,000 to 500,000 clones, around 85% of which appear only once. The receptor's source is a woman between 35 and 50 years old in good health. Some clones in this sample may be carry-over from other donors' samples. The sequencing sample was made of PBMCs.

Here the CDR3 reads CASSWDRWAKNIQYF. The CDR3 bases are TGTGCCAGCAGCTGGGACCGCTGGGCCAAAAACATTCAGTACTTC. The rearrangement links TRBV6-1 to TRBJ2-4; D may be TRBD1 or TRBD2 (5 bases each). This CDR3 region has 15 residues. Looked up from germline, CDR1 is MNHNS and CDR2 is SASEGT. Trimming took 6 bases from V and 1 from J, leaving 13 bases between them.